One and the same sample provided the 7 T cell receptor beta chains below, sequenced in a study of blood T cell repertoires in COVID-19. TCRdb keeps only in-frame clones here, not all; method: immunoSEQ multiplex PCR. The profile shows roughly 150,000 clones, about 86% of them singletons. Sequences were obtained from peripheral blood. These receptors originate from a woman of 80 years or more with acute or convalescent COVID-19.

This chain joins TRBV28 and TRBJ2-1; 8 bases are shared with TRBD1. Losses at the gene ends were 4 bases for V and 2 bases for J; bases not matched to a gene: 4. The CDR3 is 15 residues long. CDR1 and CDR2 from the germline V gene are MDHEN and SYDVKM. The DNA of the CDR3 is TGTGCCAGCAGTTCATCAGGGGGCCCCTACAATGAGCAGTTCTTC. It is translated as CASSSSGGPYNEQFF.

This clone was recorded only once. V usage is TRBV18 and J usage is TRBJ1-2, with 9 bases identical to TRBD1. J was trimmed by 7 bases and V by 4 bases; bases with no gene match: 7. Germline-derived CDR1 and CDR2 are KGHSH and LQKENI. The CDR3 consists of 14 residues. This CDR3 is CASSRSQGAGGYTF. CDR3 DNA: TGTGCCAGCTCACGATCACAGGGGGCAGGTGGCTACACCTTC.

This CDR3 reads CATSDQRRSSYNEQFF. The CDR3 DNA follows: TGTGCCACCAGTGATCAGCGGAGGAGCTCCTACAATGAGCAGTTCTTC. The V gene is TRBV24-1, the J gene TRBJ2-1; D possibly corresponds to TRBD2 (5 bases). From germline, CDR1 is KGHDR and CDR2 SFDVKD. This CDR3 contains 16 residues. Trimming shortened V by 3 bases and J by 0 bases, and 11 bases separated the two germline ends.

The chain combines TRBV10-2 with TRBJ2-3, with 8 positions matching TRBD2. Germline loops: CDR1 WSHSY, CDR2 SAAADI. V lost 6 bases to trimming and J lost 1 base; unmatched junction nucleotides: 6. The CDR3 is 15 residues long. CDR3 loop: CASSVTSEGTDTQYF. The DNA of the CDR3 is TGCGCCAGCAGCGTGACTAGCGAAGGCACAGATACGCAGTATTTT.

The J gene is TRBJ2-1, the V gene TRBV27, with a weak D call TRBD2 (6 bases). Trimming removed 4 bases at V and 0 bases at J, with 7 bases between. The length of the CDR3 is 14 residues. Per germline, CDR1 MNHEY and CDR2 SMNVEV (reference sequence). CDR3 in DNA: TGTGCCAGCAGTTGGGACTTCTCCTACAATGAGCAGTTCTTC. Protein product: CASSWDFSYNEQFF.

The V call is TRBV19, the J call TRBJ2-4; TRBD1 agrees at 7 bases. CDR1 LNHDA and CDR2 SQIVND come from the germline V gene (reference sequence). The V and J ends lost 6 bases and 0 bases, in that order; junction bases with no gene match: 11. CDR3 size: 17 residues. The CDR3 sequence: CASSSAPGQLAKNIQYF. As DNA, the CDR3 is TGTGCCAGTAGCTCGGCACCGGGACAGTTAGCCAAAAACATTCAGTACTTC.

The V gene is TRBV5-6, the J gene TRBJ1-2; D is ambiguous. The CDR3 totals 14 residues. Germline values: CDR1 SGHDT, CDR2 YYEEEE. V was pared by 4 bases and J by 1 base, with 11 bases between. The CDR3 coding sequence is TGTGCCAGCAGCCCCCCCGGGGTTAACTATGGCTACACCTTC. Its protein product is CASSPPGVNYGYTF.